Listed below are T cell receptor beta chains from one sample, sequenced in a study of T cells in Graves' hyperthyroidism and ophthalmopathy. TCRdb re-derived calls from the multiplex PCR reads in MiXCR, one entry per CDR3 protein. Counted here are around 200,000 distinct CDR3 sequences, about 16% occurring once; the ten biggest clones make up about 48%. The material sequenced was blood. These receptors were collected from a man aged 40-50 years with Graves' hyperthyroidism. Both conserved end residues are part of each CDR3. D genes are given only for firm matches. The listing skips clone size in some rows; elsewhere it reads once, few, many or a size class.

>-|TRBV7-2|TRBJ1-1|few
CASRGRGSTEAFF
TGTGCCAGCAGGGGGAGGGGAAGTACTGAAGCTTTCTTT
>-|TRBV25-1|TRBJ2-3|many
CASSTRAEYTDTQYF
TGTGCCAGCAGTACGCGCGCGGAATACACAGATACGCAGTATTTT
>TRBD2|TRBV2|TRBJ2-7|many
CASRPPGGPSYEQYF
TGTGCCAGCAGACCCCCGGGGGGGCCTTCTTACGAGCAGTACTTC
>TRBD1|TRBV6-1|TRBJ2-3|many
CASTQGGGQGWNTQYF
TGTGCCAGCACCCAGGGGGGGGGACAGGGGTGGAATACGCAGTATTTT
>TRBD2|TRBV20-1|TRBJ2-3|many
CSARRRGNPTDTQYF
TGCAGTGCTAGAAGGCGGGGGAACCCCACAGATACGCAGTATTTT
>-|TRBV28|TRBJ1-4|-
CASSLSPLGGRSEKLFF
TGTGCCAGCAGTTTATCCCCCCTTGGGGGGCGTTCTGAAAAACTGTTTTTT
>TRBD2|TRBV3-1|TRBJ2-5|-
CASSQDGAGGQETQYF
TGTGCCAGCAGCCAAGACGGCGCGGGGGGCCAAGAGACCCAGTACTTC
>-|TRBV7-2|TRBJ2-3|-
CASSLAWEDTQYF
TGTGCCAGCAGCCTGGCCTGGGAAGATACGCAGTATTTT
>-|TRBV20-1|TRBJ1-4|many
CSVPRAEGNEKLFF
TGCAGTGTTCCCCGGGCGGAGGGTAATGAAAAACTGTTTTTT
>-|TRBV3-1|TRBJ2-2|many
CASSQETGTNTGELFF
TGTGCCAGCAGCCAAGAGACCGGGACCAACACCGGGGAGCTGTTTTTT
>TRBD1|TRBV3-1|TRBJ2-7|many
CASSQGTGANYEQYF
TGTGCCAGCAGCCAAGGGACAGGGGCGAACTACGAGCAGTACTTC
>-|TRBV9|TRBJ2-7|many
CASSAPDWDVRSYEQYF
TGTGCCAGCAGCGCCCCCGATTGGGATGTTCGCTCCTACGAGCAGTACTTC
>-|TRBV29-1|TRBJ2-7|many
CSALDRSSGQYF
TGCAGCGCCCTGGACAGAAGCTCAGGGCAGTACTTC
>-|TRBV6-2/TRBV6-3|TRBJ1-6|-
CASKLRQGSPLHF
TGTGCCAGCAAGTTACGTCAGGGTTCACCCCTCCACTTT
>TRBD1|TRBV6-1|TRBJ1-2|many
CASSPRQGYNYGYTF
TGTGCCAGCAGCCCCCGACAGGGCTATAACTATGGCTACACCTTC
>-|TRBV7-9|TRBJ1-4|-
CASSPRLLDEKLFF
TGTGCCAGCAGCCCGCGACTTCTTGATGAAAAACTGTTTTTT
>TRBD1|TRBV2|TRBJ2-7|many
CASRSQGDSYEQYF
TGTGCCAGCAGATCCCAGGGGGACTCCTACGAGCAGTACTTC
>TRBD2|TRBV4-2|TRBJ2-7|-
CASSQVSSGGAGEQYF
TGTGCCAGCAGCCAAGTTTCCAGCGGGGGGGCGGGAGAGCAGTACTTC
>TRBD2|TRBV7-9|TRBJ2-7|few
CASSLTSGPTYEQYF
TGTGCCAGCAGCCTGACTAGCGGGCCCACCTACGAGCAGTACTTC
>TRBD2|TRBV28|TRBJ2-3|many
CASGFQGSAFDAGGGPPEDTQYF
TGTGCCAGCGGATTCCAAGGCAGTGCCTTCGACGCTGGCGGGGGGCCCCCCGAAGATACGCAGTATTTT
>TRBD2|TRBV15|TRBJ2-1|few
CATSQPGTSGFNEQFF
TGTGCCACCAGCCAACCCGGGACTAGCGGTTTCAATGAGCAGTTCTTC
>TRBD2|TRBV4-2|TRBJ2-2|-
CASRAGTNTGELFF
TGTGCCAGCAGAGCGGGAACCAACACCGGGGAGCTGTTTTTT
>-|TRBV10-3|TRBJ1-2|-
CAIRDGGGSSGYTF
TGTGCCATCAGGGATGGCGGGGGCTCGAGTGGCTACACCTTC
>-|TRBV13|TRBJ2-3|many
CASSFRAKPDTQYF
TGTGCCAGCAGCTTTCGGGCAAAGCCAGATACGCAGTATTTT
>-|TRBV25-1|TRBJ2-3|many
CASSGPFRQVEPSTDTQYF
TGTGCCAGCAGTGGCCCGTTTCGACAGGTCGAGCCAAGCACAGATACGCAGTATTTT
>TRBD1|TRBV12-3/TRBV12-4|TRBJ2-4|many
CASSLVITGATGTGKFNIQYF
TGTGCCAGCAGTTTAGTAATCACAGGGGCTACCGGGACAGGGAAATTTAACATTCAGTACTTC
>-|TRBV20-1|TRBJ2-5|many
CSHQSGHETQYF
TGCAGCCACCAGTCGGGGCATGAGACCCAGTACTTC
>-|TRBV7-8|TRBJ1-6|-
CASSPFRTDFYNSPLHF
TGTGCCAGCAGCCCTTTTCGGACAGACTTCTATAATTCACCCCTCCACTTT
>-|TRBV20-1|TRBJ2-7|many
CSASLTYEQYF
TGCAGTGCTAGCCTCACCTACGAGCAGTACTTC
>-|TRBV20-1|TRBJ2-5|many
CSARDGFSPNAWETQYF
TGCAGTGCTAGAGACGGGTTTAGTCCGAACGCATGGGAGACCCAGTACTTC
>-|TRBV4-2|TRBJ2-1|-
CASSQEYPGVGYNEQFF
TGTGCCAGCAGCCAAGAGTATCCGGGGGTGGGGTACAATGAGCAGTTCTTC
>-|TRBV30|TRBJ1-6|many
CAWSRGVGSPLHF
TGTGCCTGGAGTCGGGGGGTTGGTTCACCCCTCCACTTT
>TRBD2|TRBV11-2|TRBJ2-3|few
CASSLVGGGSTDTQYF
TGTGCCAGCAGCTTAGTAGGCGGGGGGAGCACAGATACGCAGTATTTT
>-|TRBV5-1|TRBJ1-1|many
CASSPEVSSGWTEAFF
TGCGCCAGCAGCCCGGAGGTGTCCTCCGGGTGGACTGAAGCTTTCTTT
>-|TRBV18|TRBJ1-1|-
CASSPTTPGSLNTEAFF
TGTGCCAGCTCACCGACGACGCCGGGTAGCCTGAACACTGAAGCTTTCTTT
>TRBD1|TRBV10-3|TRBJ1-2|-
CAISVGDRAYGYTF
TGTGCCATCAGTGTAGGAGACAGGGCCTATGGCTACACCTTC
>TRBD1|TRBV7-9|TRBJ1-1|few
CASSLVDRGYPEAFF
TGTGCCAGCAGCTTAGTTGACAGGGGATACCCTGAAGCTTTCTTT
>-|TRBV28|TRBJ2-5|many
CASSHPPYRGRQETQYF
TGTGCCAGCAGTCACCCCCCCTACCGGGGGCGACAAGAGACCCAGTACTTC
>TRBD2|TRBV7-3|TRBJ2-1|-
CASSLVGGLAGAHEQFF
TGTGCCAGCAGCTTAGTGGGTGGACTAGCGGGAGCCCATGAGCAGTTCTTC
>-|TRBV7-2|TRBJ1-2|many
CASSPRTGEGYGYTF
TGTGCCAGCAGCCCTCGCACCGGGGAGGGGTATGGCTACACCTTC
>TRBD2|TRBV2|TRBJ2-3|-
CASSGGLALTDTQYF
TGTGCCAGCAGTGGGGGACTAGCGTTGACAGATACGCAGTATTTT
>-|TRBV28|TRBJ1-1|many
CASSSITEAFF
TGTGCCAGCAGTTCGATCACTGAAGCTTTCTTT
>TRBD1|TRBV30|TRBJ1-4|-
CAWSSPGTGWIKLFF
TGTGCCTGGAGTTCCCCCGGGACAGGCTGGATTAAACTGTTTTTT
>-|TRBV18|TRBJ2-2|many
CASSRLLREDTGELFF
TGTGCCAGCTCACGTCTCTTGAGGGAAGACACCGGGGAGCTGTTTTTT
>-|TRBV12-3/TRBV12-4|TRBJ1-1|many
CASRGGMNTEAFF
TGTGCCAGTAGGGGAGGGATGAACACTGAAGCTTTCTTT
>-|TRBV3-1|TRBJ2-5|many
CASSQQGWETQYF
TGTGCCAGCAGCCAACAGGGGTGGGAGACCCAGTACTTC
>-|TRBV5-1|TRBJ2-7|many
CASSHPGGGGTYEQYF
TGCGCCAGCAGCCACCCCGGGGGCGGGGGTACCTACGAGCAGTACTTC
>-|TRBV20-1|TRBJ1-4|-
CSARDRKQYNEKLFF
TGCAGTGCTAGAGATCGAAAACAGTACAATGAAAAACTGTTTTTT
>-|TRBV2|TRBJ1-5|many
CASSSGTASNQPQHF
TGTGCCAGCAGCTCCGGGACTGCGAGCAATCAGCCCCAGCATTTT
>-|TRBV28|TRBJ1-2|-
CASSLPGGHSRSYTF
TGTGCCAGCAGTTTACCCGGAGGCCACTCGCGAAGCTACACCTTC
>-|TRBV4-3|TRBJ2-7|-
CASSQGGRDYEQYF
TGCGCCAGCAGCCAAGGCGGACGAGACTACGAGCAGTACTTC
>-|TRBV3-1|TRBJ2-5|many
CASSQVMGEETQYF
TGTGCCAGCAGCCAAGTAATGGGGGAAGAGACCCAGTACTTC
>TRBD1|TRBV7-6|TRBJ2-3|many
CASSVRDRVVLSSTDTQYF
TGTGCCAGCAGCGTGAGGGACAGGGTAGTTCTCTCTAGCACAGATACGCAGTATTTT
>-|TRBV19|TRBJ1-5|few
CATGLTRQPQHF
TGTGCCACCGGACTAACACGCCAGCCCCAGCATTTT